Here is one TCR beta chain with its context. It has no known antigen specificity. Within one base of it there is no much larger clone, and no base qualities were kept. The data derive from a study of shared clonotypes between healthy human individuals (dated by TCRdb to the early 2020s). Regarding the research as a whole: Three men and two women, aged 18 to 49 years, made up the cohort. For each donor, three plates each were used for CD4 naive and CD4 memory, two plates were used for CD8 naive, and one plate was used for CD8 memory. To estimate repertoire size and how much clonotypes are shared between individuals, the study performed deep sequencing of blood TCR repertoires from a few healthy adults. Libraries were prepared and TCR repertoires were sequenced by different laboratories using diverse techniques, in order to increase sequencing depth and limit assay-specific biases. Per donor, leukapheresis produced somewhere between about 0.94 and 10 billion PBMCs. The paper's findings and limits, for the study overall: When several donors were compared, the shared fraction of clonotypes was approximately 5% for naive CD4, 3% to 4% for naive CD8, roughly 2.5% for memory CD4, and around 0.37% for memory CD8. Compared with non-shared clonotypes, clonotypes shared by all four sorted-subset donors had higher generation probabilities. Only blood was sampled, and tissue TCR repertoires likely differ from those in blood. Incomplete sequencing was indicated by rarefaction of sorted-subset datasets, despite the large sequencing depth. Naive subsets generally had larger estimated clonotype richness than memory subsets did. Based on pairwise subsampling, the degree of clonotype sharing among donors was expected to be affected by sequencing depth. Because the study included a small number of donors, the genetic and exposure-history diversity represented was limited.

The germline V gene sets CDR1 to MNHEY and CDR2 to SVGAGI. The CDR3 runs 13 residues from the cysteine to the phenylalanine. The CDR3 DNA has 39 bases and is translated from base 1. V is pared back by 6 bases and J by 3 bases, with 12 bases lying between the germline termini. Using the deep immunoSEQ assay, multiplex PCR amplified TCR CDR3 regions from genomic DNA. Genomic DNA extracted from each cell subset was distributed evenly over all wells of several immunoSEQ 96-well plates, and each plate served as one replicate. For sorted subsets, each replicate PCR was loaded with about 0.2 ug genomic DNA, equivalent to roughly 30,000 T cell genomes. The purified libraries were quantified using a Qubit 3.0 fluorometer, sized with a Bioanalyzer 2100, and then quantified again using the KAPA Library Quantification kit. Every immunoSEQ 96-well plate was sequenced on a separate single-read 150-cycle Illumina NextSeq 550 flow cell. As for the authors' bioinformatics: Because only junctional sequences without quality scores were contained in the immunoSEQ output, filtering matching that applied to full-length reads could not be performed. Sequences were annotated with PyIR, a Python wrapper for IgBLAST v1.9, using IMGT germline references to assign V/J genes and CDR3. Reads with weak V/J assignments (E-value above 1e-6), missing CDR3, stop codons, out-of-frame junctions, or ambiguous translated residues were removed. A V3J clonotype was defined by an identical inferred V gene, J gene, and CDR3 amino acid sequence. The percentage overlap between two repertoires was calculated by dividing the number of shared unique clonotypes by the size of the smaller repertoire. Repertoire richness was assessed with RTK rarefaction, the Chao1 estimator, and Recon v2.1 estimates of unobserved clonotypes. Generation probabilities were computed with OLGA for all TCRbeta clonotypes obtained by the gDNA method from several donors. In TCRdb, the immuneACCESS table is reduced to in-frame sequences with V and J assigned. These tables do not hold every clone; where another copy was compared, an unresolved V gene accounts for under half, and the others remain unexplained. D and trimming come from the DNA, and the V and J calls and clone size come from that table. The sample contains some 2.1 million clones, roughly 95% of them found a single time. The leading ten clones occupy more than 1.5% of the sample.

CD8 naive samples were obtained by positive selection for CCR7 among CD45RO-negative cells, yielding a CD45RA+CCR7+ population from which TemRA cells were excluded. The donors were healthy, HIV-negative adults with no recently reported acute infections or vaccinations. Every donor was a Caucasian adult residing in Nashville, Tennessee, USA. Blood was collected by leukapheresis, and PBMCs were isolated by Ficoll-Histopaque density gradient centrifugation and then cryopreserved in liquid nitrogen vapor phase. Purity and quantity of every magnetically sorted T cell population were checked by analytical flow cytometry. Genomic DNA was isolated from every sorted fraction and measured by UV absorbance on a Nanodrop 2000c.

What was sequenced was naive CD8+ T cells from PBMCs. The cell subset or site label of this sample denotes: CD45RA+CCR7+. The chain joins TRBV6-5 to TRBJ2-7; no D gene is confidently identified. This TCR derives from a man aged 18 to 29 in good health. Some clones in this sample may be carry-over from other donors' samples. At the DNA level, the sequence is TGTGCCAGCAGCTCAAACCGACTCTACGAGCAGTACTTC. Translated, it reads CASSSNRLYEQYF.